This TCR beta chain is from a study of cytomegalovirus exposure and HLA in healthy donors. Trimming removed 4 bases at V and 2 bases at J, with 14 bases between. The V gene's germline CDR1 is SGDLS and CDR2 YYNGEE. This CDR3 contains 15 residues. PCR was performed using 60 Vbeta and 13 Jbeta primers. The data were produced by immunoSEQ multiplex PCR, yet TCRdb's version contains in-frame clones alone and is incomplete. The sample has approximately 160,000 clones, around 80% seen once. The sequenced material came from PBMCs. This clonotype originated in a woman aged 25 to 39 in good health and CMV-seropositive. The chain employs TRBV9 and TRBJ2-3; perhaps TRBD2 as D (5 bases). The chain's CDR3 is CASSSAGSYTDTQYF. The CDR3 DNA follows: TGTGCCAGCAGCTCCGCGGGCAGCTACACAGATACGCAGTATTTT.